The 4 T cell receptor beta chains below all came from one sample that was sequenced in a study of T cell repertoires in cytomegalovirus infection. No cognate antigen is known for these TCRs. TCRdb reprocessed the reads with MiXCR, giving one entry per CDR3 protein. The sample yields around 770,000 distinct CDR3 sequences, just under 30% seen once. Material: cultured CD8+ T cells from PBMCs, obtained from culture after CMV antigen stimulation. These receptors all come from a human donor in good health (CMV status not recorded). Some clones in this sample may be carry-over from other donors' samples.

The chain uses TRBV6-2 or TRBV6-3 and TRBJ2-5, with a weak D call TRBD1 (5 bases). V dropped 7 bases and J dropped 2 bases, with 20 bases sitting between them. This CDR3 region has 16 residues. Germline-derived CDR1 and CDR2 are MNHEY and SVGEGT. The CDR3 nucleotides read TGTGCCAGCAACCAGGGTCGACACGAATTACAAGAGACCCAGTACTTC. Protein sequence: CASNQGRHELQETQYF.

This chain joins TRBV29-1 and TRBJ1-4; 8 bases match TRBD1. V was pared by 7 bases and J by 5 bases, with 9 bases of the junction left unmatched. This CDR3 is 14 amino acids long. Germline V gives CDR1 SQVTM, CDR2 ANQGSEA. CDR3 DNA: TGCAGCGGGGGGCGGACAGGGAGGAATGAAAAACTGTTTTTT. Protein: CSGGRTGRNEKLFF.

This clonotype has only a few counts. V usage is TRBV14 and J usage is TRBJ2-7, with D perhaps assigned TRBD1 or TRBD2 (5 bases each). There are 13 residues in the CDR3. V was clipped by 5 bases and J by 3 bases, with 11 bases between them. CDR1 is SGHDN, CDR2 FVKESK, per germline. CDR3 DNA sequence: TGTGCCAGCAGCGAGGGACGGGGCTACGAGCAGTACGTC. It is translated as CASSEGRGYEQYV.

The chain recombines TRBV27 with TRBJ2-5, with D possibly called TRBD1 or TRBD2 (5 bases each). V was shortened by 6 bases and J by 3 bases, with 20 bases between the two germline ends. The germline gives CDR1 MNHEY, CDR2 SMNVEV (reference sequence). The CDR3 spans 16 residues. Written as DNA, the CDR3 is TGTGCCAGCAGCTCCGTCGCTTGGGACCACGAAGAGACCCAGTACTTC. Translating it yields CASSSVAWDHEETQYF.